The 11 T cell receptor beta chains listed next were all sequenced from one sample in a study of CD8 T cells in ankylosing spondylitis. Using its own MiXCR run on the 5' RACE reads, TCRdb lists one record per CDR3 protein. The sample carries 200,000 to 250,000 distinct CDR3 sequences, roughly a tenth recorded once. The specimen sequenced was blood, either unsorted or a sorted T cell fraction (not recorded which). Receptors originate from a male donor with ankylosing spondylitis or in good health (not recorded which).

This clonotype was counted at least ten times. V is TRBV15 and J is TRBJ2-7; possible D gene TRBD1, 5 bases. The CDR3 sequence is 16 residues long. Trimming removed 0 bases from V and 5 bases from J, with 17 bases in between. CDR1 LNHNV and CDR2 YYDKDF come from the germline V gene (reference sequence). The chain's CDR3 is CATSRDLRAAEDEQYF. The CDR3 DNA sequence: TGTGCCACCAGCAGAGATCTCAGGGCCGCCGAGGACGAGCAGTACTTC.

This clonotype was counted ten times or more. The V and J genes are TRBV10-3 and TRBJ2-5; D unclear. V gave up 2 bases and J gave up 2 bases, with 6 bases separating them. The V gene's germline CDR1 is ENHRY and CDR2 SYGVKD. This CDR3 has 13 residues. CDR3 amino acids: CAISEIEQETQYF. The CDR3 region has the DNA TGTGCCATCAGTGAGATAGAACAAGAGACCCAGTACTTC.

The rearrangement links TRBV10-3 to TRBJ2-1; 11 bases map to TRBD2. After removal of 7 bases from V and 9 bases from J, the junction contained 2 bases not matched to a gene. Germline lookup yields CDR1 ENHRY and CDR2 SYGVKD. The CDR3 length is 12 residues. CDR3 residues: CAITGTSGEQFF. In nucleotides, the CDR3 is TGTGCCATCACCGGGACTAGCGGTGAGCAGTTCTTC.

Many counts were recorded for this clonotype. The chain carries TRBV5-1 and TRBJ2-5; D is perhaps TRBD1 (6 bases). Between the trimmed V and J ends, which lost 0 bases and 2 bases, there was a span of 8 bases. The CDR3 sequence is 14 residues long. Looked up from germline, CDR1 is SGHRS and CDR2 is YFSETQ. CDR3 amino acids: CASSLEGTQETQYF. CDR3 DNA: TGCGCCAGCAGCTTGGAGGGGACACAAGAGACCCAGTACTTC.

The rearrangement uses TRBV30 and TRBJ1-3; D not certain. The V end was cut by 1 base, the J end by 0 bases, with 4 bases between. The CDR3 is made up of 13 amino acids. Germline V lookup: CDR1 GTSNPN, CDR2 SVGIG (reference sequence). The CDR3 reads CAWSGNSGNTIYF. DNA of the CDR3: TGTGCCTGGAGTGGAAACTCTGGAAACACCATATATTTT.

The V and J genes are TRBV30 and TRBJ2-3, with TRBD2 matching 7 bases. The germline CDR1 and CDR2 sequences are GTSNPN and SVGIG (reference sequence). The CDR3 has 15 residues. The ends lost 2 bases at V and 0 bases at J; junction bases unmatched: 5. CDR3 DNA: TGTGCCTGGAGTAGGGATAGCGGGAGCACAGATACGCAGTATTTT. This gives the protein CAWSRDSGSTDTQYF. The full variable domain, completed using reference TRBV30 and TRBJ2-3, is SQTIHQWPATLVQPVGSPLSLECTVEGTSNPNLYWYRQAAGRGLQLLFYSVGIGQISSEVPQNLSASRPQDRQFILSSKKLLLSDSGFYLCAWSRDSGSTDTQYFGPGTRLTVL.

Ten or more counts support this clonotype. This sequence joins TRBV12-3 or TRBV12-4 and TRBJ2-2, with D maybe TRBD2 (5 bases). This CDR3 has 18 residues. The V end lost 5 bases, the J end lost 3 bases, and 22 bases lay between the germline ends. The CDR3 here is CASSPIRGGLSDTGELFF. CDR3 nucleotides: TGTGCCAGCAGTCCCATCCGTGGAGGACTTAGTGACACCGGGGAGCTGTTTTTT.

The chain joins TRBV7-9 to TRBJ1-6; D may be TRBD1 (6 bases). CDR1 SEHNR and CDR2 FQNEAQ come from the germline V gene (reference sequence). The CDR3 is 15 residues long. V lost 6 bases and J lost 7, with 16 bases in between. The CDR3 loop is CASSDQGQGNSPLHF. CDR3 nucleotide sequence: TGTGCCAGCAGTGATCAGGGCCAGGGGAATTCACCCCTCCACTTT.

This clonotype was recorded at least ten times. The chain has TRBV12-3 or TRBV12-4 and TRBJ1-4; a weak D match, TRBD1 (6 bases). The V end was cut by 5 bases, the J end by 8 bases, with 15 bases between. The CDR3 extends over 14 amino acids. Here the CDR3 reads CASSLRRGGEKLFF. For the CDR3, the DNA is TGTGCCAGCAGTCTCCGGAGAGGGGGGGAAAAACTGTTTTTT.

The chain uses TRBV2 and TRBJ2-1; TRBD2 matches 8 bases. V lost 7 bases and J lost 5; bases outside the gene matches: 4. The germline V gene encodes CDR1 SNHLY and CDR2 FYNNEI. This CDR3 comprises 13 residues. The chain's CDR3 is CASKGAGDNEQFF. CDR3 coding DNA: TGTGCCAGCAAGGGAGCGGGAGACAATGAGCAGTTCTTC.

This clonotype was seen more than once but under ten times. V usage is TRBV19 and J usage is TRBJ1-2, with 9 bases aligning to TRBD1. The trim removed 3 bases at V and 2 bases at J, leaving 1 base unmatched. Germline loops: CDR1 LNHDA, CDR2 SQIVND (reference sequence). The CDR3 sequence is 14 residues long. The CDR3 here is CASSIDRGNYGYTF. The DNA for the CDR3 is TGTGCCAGTAGTATCGACAGGGGGAACTATGGCTACACCTTC.